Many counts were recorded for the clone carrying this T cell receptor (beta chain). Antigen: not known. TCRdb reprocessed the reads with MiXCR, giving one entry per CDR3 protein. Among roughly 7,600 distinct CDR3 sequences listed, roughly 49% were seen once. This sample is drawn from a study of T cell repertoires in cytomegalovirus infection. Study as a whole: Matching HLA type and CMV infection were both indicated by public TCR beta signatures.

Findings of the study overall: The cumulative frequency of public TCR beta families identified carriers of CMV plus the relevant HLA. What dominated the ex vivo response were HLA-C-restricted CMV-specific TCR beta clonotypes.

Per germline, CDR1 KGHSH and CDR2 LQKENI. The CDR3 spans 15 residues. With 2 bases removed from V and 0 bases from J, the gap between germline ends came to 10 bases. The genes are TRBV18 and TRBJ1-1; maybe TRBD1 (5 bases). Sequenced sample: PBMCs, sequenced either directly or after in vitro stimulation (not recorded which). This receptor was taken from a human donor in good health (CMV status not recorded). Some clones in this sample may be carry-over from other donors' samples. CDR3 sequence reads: CASSPVTGVNTEAFF. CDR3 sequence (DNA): TGTGCCAGCTCACCAGTAACAGGAGTGAACACTGAAGCTTTCTTT.